These 22 T cell receptor beta chains originate from one sample sequenced in a study of CD8 T cells in ankylosing spondylitis. Points from the study as a whole: Within ankylosing spondylitis blood, a TCR beta motif made up of eight highly homologous variants appeared to be characteristic.

MiXCR was run by TCRdb on the 5' RACE reads, yielding one entry per CDR3 protein. The sample lists about 330,000 distinct CDR3 sequences, 7% to 9% occurring once. The antigens of these receptors remain unknown. The sample consisted of blood, either unsorted or a sorted T cell fraction (not recorded which). Receptors originate from a male donor with ankylosing spondylitis.

There are many counts of this clonotype. The chain links TRBV28 to TRBJ1-4, with D perhaps matching TRBD1 (6 bases). Germline CDR1 MDHEN, CDR2 SYDVKM. This CDR3 contains 15 residues. The V end was cut by 5 bases, the J end by 6 bases, with 16 bases between. CDR3 DNA: TGTGCCAGCAGTCCCCGAGGGAGGGGGGATGAAAAACTGTTTTTT. Protein sequence: CASSPRGRGDEKLFF.

In this sample, this clonotype turned up many times. J is TRBJ2-1 and V is TRBV11-1; 10 positions match TRBD1. There are 17 residues in the CDR3. Trimming took 4 bases from V and 0 from J; bases not matched to a gene: 6. In germline, CDR1 is SGHAT, CDR2 FQDESV (reference sequence). The CDR3 loop reads CASSSRTGGFSYNEQFF. The CDR3 nucleotides read TGTGCCAGCAGCTCACGGACAGGGGGATTCTCCTACAATGAGCAGTTCTTC.

The rearrangement uses TRBV7-2 and TRBJ2-7; no clear D. Trimming shortened V by 0 bases and J by 1 base, and 7 bases separated the two germline ends. This CDR3 region has 14 residues. The germline CDR1 and CDR2 sequences are SGHTA and FQGNSA. Written as DNA, the CDR3 is TGTGCCAGCAGCTTAGCGGCGCAGTCCTACGAGCAGTACTTC. As protein: CASSLAAQSYEQYF.

The table lists this clonotype with a count of one. This chain uses TRBV25-1 with TRBJ2-7; D is unclear. This CDR3 comprises 13 residues. The germline V gene has CDR1 MGHDK and CDR2 SYGVNS. V was pared by 5 bases and J by 2 bases, with 10 bases between. This CDR3 is CASSKASAYEQYF. CDR3 bases: TGTGCCAGCAGTAAGGCATCGGCCTACGAGCAGTACTTC.

This clonotype occurred many times. The rearrangement joins TRBV27 to TRBJ2-5; TRBD2 matches at 7 bases. CDR3 length equals 13 residues. J lost 4 bases, V lost 7 bases, and 6 bases had no gene match. CDR1 and CDR2 from the germline V gene are MNHEY and SMNVEV (reference sequence). The CDR3 DNA follows: TGTGCCAGCAAACCAAGCGGGGTAGAGACCCAGTACTTC. Translating gives CASKPSGVETQYF.

This clonotype has a count of ten or more. The chain employs TRBV6-2 or TRBV6-3 and TRBJ2-4, with 10 nucleotides matching TRBD1. This CDR3 region has 19 residues. In germline, CDR1 is MNHEY, CDR2 SVGEGT. V lost 2 bases and J lost 1; bases outside the gene matches: 11. CDR3 coding DNA: TGTGCCAGCAGTTACGAGGGACGACAGGGGGCGCGGGCCAAAAACATTCAGTACTTC. This codes for CASSYEGRQGARAKNIQYF.

This clonotype was detected ten times or more. J is TRBJ1-1 and V is TRBV5-1, with 9 bases matching TRBD1. The germline gives CDR1 SGHRS, CDR2 YFSETQ. The ends lost 4 bases at V and 5 bases at J; junction bases unmatched: 6. This CDR3 spans 14 amino acids. The CDR3 bases are TGCGCCAGCAGCCGTGACAGGGGGTGGACTGAAGCTTTCTTT. Translation gives CASSRDRGWTEAFF.

A few counts support this clonotype. V and J are TRBV5-6 and TRBJ1-2; tentatively, D is TRBD1 (5 bases). Germline CDR1 and CDR2: SGHDT and YYEEEE. Trimming left V 0 bases short and J 2 bases short, with 14 bases between. This CDR3 has 16 residues. In nucleotides, the CDR3 is TGTGCCAGCAGCTTGGTGCAGACAGATATCAACTATGGCTACACCTTC. This codes for CASSLVQTDINYGYTF.

This clonotype was counted ten times or more. CDR3 DNA sequence: TGTGCCAGCAGCTTATCAGGGAGGACCGGGGAGCTGTTTTTT. Translation gives CASSLSGRTGELFF. The chain links TRBV7-2 to TRBJ2-2, with D tentatively TRBD2 (6 bases). The CDR3 extends over 14 amino acids. The V end was cut by 2 bases, the J end by 5 bases, with 9 bases between. CDR1 SGHTA and CDR2 FQGNSA come from the germline V gene.

The sample holds many counts of this clonotype. The chain couples TRBV20-1 to TRBJ2-1, with D maybe TRBD1 (6 bases). The CDR3 has 14 residues. Germline CDR1 and CDR2: DFQATT and SNEGSKA (reference sequence). Trimming left V 5 bases short and J 2 bases short, with 13 bases between. The DNA for the CDR3 is TGCAGTGCTGACCGGGACAAGGCCTACAATGAGCAGTTCTTC. Protein product: CSADRDKAYNEQFF.

The genes are TRBV24-1 and TRBJ2-3; D is unresolved. Trimming removed 1 base at V and 2 bases at J, with 6 bases between. In germline, CDR1 is KGHDR, CDR2 SFDVKD. This CDR3 has 14 amino acids. DNA for the CDR3: TGTGCCACCAGTGATTTTGGACCCACAGATACGCAGTATTTT. This encodes CATSDFGPTDTQYF.

This clonotype was counted between two and nine times. V gene TRBV19 combines with J gene TRBJ2-1; 7 nucleotides agree with TRBD2. The CDR3 contains 16 residues. Germline V CDR1 and CDR2: LNHDA, SQIVND (reference sequence). V dropped 6 bases and J dropped 1; count of bases not matched to a gene: 9. The CDR3 sequence is CASRNRGSGSYNEQFF. The DNA for the CDR3 is TGTGCCAGTAGAAACCGCGGGAGTGGGTCCTACAATGAGCAGTTCTTC.

The rearrangement joins TRBV20-1 to TRBJ2-3; 8 bases match TRBD1. CDR1 and CDR2 from the germline V gene are DFQATT and SNEGSKA (reference sequence). Germline trimming cut 8 bases from V and 12 bases from J; bases unmatched to any gene: 19. The CDR3 runs 14 residues. The CDR3 is CSTRVTGAFPSQYF. For the CDR3, the DNA is TGCAGTACCCGGGTGACAGGGGCTTTCCCCTCTCAGTATTTT.

This clonotype was detected only a few times. The chain is built from TRBV20-1 and TRBJ1-1; tentative D call: TRBD1 (5 bases). The V end lost 3 bases, the J end lost 2 bases, and 16 bases lay between the germline ends. CDR3 length equals 15 residues. Germline values: CDR1 DFQATT, CDR2 SNEGSKA (reference sequence). CDR3 nucleotide sequence: TGCAGTGCTAGCCCGCATTTCAGGGAAAACACTGAAGCTTTCTTT. Protein sequence: CSASPHFRENTEAFF.

This clonotype occurred a few times. The chain carries TRBV29-1 and TRBJ2-2, with 10 nucleotides matching TRBD2. J gave up 6 bases and V 7 bases, and 11 bases lay outside the gene matches. The length of the CDR3 is 15 residues. Looked up from germline, CDR1 is SQVTM and CDR2 is ANQGSEA. CDR3 in DNA: TGCAGCGCAACAATAGCGGGAGGAAGGTCCGGGGAGCTGTTTTTT. It translates to CSATIAGGRSGELFF.

The rearrangement joins TRBV7-6 to TRBJ2-1, with D perhaps matching TRBD1 (6 bases). Germline V CDR1 and CDR2: SGHVS, FNYEAQ. The V gene lost 4 bases and the J gene lost 4 bases, with 11 bases spanning the gap. There are 14 residues in the CDR3. CDR3 loop: CASSSRGLYNEQFF. The CDR3 DNA sequence: TGTGCCAGCAGCTCCAGGGGTCTTTACAATGAGCAGTTCTTC.

This clonotype came up once. This sequence joins TRBV4-3 and TRBJ2-3; 7 bases map to TRBD2. Germline-derived CDR1 and CDR2 are LGHNA and YSLEER. V lost 8 bases and J lost 1; bases outside the gene matches: 0. The CDR3 covers 12 residues. The CDR3 DNA follows: TGCGCCAGCGGACTAGGCACAGATACGCAGTATTTT. Residues: CASGLGTDTQYF.

There are a few counts of this clonotype. V is TRBV29-1 and J is TRBJ2-3; D is unresolved. V was trimmed by 4 bases and J by 0 bases, leaving 11 bases between them. This CDR3 contains 14 residues. Germline V gene sequence: CDR1 SQVTM, CDR2 ANQGSEA. The CDR3 spells CSVVGEPSTDTQYF. The CDR3 coding sequence is TGCAGCGTTGTTGGGGAACCTAGCACAGATACGCAGTATTTT.

This clonotype was observed a handful of times. The J gene is TRBJ2-7, the V gene TRBV5-1; D remains ambiguous. The germline V gene has CDR1 SGHRS and CDR2 YFSETQ. The CDR3 is 13 residues long. V was clipped by 2 bases and J by 2 bases, with 8 bases between them. Written as DNA, the CDR3 is TGCGCCAGCAGCTTTACTGAAGCCTACGAGCAGTACTTC. It specifies CASSFTEAYEQYF.

The genes are TRBV10-3 and TRBJ1-1; D gene ambiguous. CDR1 and CDR2 (germline): ENHRY, SYGVKD. With 7 bases removed from V and 2 bases from J, the gap between germline ends came to 11 bases. This CDR3 has 13 amino acids. CDR3 sequence: CAITSGPNTEAFF. The CDR3 nucleotides read TGTGCCATCACATCGGGTCCAAACACTGAAGCTTTCTTT.

In this sample, this clonotype turned up many times. The chain links TRBV7-2 to TRBJ2-7; 9 bases line up with TRBD1. Per the germline V gene, CDR1 is SGHTA and CDR2 is FQGNSA. V lost 1 base to trimming and J lost 4 bases; unmatched junction nucleotides: 5. The CDR3 loop spans 15 amino acids. The DNA for the CDR3 is TGTGCCAGCAGCTTAGTTGCACAGGGGGCTTACGAGCAGTACTTC. Its translation is CASSLVAQGAYEQYF.

This clonotype was seen a handful of times. V is TRBV3-1 and J is TRBJ2-1; 7 bases are shared with TRBD2. The trim removed 2 bases at V and 2 bases at J, leaving 6 bases unmatched. CDR1 LGHDT and CDR2 YNNKEL come from the germline V gene (reference sequence). This CDR3 comprises 16 residues. Here the CDR3 DNA reads TGTGCCAGCAGCCAAAGGGTAGCGGGTGCCTACAATGAGCAGTTCTTC. It yields the protein CASSQRVAGAYNEQFF.